The T cell receptor (beta chain) described here comes from a study of beta chain features in type 1 diabetes. Overall study context: All of the samples together had around 110,000,000 sorted cells examined.

Cell sorting via CD45RO/CCR7/CD25/CD127/CD95/CD27 was performed to obtain CD4+ naive, central memory, regulatory and stem cell-like memory cells. Trimming left V 7 bases short and J 1 base short, with 14 bases between. CDR3 size: 15 residues. Germline V gene lookup returns CDR1 MNHNS and CDR2 SASEGT. The entirety of the isolated RNA underwent reverse transcription, so expressed TCRB transcripts were sequenced. The protocol was immunoSEQ multiplex PCR, while the TCRdb copy is restricted to in-frame clones and leaves out a portion. The table lists 150,000 to 170,000 clones, around a tenth of them singletons. The sample holds a few counts of this clone. What it binds is not known. Notes on the study in general: The similarity of naive, central memory and Treg TCRB repertoires appeared greater among patients than among healthy donors. TCRB CDR3 length was moderately but significantly reduced in all four CD4+ subsets of Type 1 diabetes patients.

This TCR was sampled from a man aged 25 to 45 with type 1 diabetes. The sample comprised central memory CD4+ T cells from blood. The rearrangement uses TRBV6-1 and TRBJ2-1, with D tentatively TRBD2 (5 bases). For the CDR3, the DNA is TGTGCCAGCATCGCGGCAGCGGCATCCTACAATGAGCAGTTCTTC. Residues: CASIAAAASYNEQFF.